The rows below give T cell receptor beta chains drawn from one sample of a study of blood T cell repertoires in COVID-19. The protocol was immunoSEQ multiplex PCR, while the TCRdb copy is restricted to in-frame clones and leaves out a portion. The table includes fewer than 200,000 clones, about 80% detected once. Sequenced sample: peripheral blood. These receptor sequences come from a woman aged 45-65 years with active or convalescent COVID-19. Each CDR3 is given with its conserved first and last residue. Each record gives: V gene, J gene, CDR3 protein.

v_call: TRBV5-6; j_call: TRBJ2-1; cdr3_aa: CASSLLQVGSYNEQFF
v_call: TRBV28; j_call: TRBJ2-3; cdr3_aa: CASSNVLAGATDTQYF
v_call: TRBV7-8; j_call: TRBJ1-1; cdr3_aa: CASSLQTEAFF
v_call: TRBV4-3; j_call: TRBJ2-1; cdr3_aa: CASSQGPSGGSYNEQFF
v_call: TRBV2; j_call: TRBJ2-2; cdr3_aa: CASSERGTGELFF
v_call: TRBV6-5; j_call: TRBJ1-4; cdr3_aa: CASSYATGAGEKLFF
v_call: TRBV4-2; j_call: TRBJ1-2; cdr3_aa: CASSQDQGGSYGYTF
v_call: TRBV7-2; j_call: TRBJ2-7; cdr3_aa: CASSLSPSYEQYF
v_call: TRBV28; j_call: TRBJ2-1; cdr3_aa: CASSFGLDYNEQFF
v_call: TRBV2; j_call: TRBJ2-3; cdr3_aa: CASKMRQILTDTQYF
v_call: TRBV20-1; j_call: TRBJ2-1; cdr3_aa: CSARELYEQFF
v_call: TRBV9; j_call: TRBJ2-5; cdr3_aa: CASSVGGLATETQYF
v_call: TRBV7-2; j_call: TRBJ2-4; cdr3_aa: CASRGGIGNVQYF
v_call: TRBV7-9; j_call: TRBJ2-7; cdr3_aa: CASSFEQGAGLEQYF
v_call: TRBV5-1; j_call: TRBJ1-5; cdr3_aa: CASSFGRDSNQPQHF
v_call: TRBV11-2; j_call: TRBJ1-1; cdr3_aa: CASSLNTGMHTEAFF
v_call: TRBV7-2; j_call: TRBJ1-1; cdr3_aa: CASSLDIGGLTEAFF
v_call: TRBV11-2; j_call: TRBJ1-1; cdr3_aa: CASSPGSGANTEAFF
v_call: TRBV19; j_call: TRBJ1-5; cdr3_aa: CASSQTVNQPQHF
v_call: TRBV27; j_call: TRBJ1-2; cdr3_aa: CASSLSRFSVGQNYGYTF
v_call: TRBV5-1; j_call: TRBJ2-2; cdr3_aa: CASGVAGENTGELFF
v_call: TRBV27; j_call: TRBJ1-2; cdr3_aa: CASSLTRQGKWAYTF
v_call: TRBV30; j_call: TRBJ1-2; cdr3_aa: CAWRRPGQYGYTF
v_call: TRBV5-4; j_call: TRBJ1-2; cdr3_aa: CASSVDGQPYGYTF
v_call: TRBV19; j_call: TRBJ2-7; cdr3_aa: CASSIDIHRAEQYF
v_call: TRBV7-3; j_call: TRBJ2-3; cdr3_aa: CASSSYNRDTQYF
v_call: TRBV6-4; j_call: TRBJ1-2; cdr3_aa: CASAPGGNLNYGYTF
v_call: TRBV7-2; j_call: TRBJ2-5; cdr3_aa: CASSTQRLAGADETQYF
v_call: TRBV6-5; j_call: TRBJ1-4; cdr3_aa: CASGDRGRGEKLFF
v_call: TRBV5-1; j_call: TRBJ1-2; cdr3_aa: CASSLGDRGPVRKGYTF
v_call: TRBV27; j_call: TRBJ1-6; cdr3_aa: CASSYGTTPNSPLHF
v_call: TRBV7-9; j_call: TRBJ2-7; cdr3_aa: CASSQGVSYEQYF
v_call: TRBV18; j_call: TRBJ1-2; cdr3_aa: CASSRGGDYGYTF
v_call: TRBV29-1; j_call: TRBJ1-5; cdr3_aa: CSVGGVGQPQHF